This TCR beta chain was sequenced in a study of T cell changes during pregnancy in multiple sclerosis. CDR3 length: 12 amino acids. V lost 6 bases and J lost 6, with 12 bases in between. Per germline, CDR1 KGHSH and CDR2 LQKENI. Profiled with immunoSEQ multiplex PCR; TCRdb holds only in-frame clones, not every one. Of some 77,000 clones in the sample, about 92% were seen once. This TCR derives from a female donor with multiple sclerosis, enrolled in a pregnancy study. The source material was CD4+ T cells from peripheral blood mononuclear cells, sampled before pregnancy. The chain carries TRBV18 and TRBJ2-7; tentatively, D is TRBD1 (5 bases). For the CDR3, the DNA is TGTGCCAGCTCCCCCCGACAGTCCGAGCAGTACTTC. Its protein product is CASSPRQSEQYF.